The T cell receptor (beta chain) under discussion was sequenced for a study of CD8 T cells in ankylosing spondylitis. Overall study findings and caveats: Apparently characteristic of ankylosing spondylitis blood was a TCR beta motif (eight highly homologous variants).

The authors made TCR beta libraries by quantitative 5'-RACE with molecular barcodes. MiXCR was run by TCRdb on the 5' RACE reads, yielding one entry per CDR3 protein. This sample carries 350,000 to 550,000 distinct CDR3 sequences, 20% to 30% of them seen once, and the ten largest clones take 0.89%. Comments on this clonotype: Antigen: not known.

V gave up 6 bases and J gave up 4 bases; unmatched junction bases: 21. This CDR3 has 20 amino acids. Germline V gene sequence: CDR1 KGHSH, CDR2 LQKENI. The sequence was collected from a male donor with ankylosing spondylitis. The sample was blood, either unsorted or a sorted T cell fraction (not recorded which). The V and J genes are TRBV18 and TRBJ2-1; TRBD2 matches at 10 bases. The CDR3 nucleotides read TGTGCCAGCTCTCATTCGGGTCGGGCCGCTCCAGCGGGAGGGTACAATGAGCAGTTCTTC. It encodes CASSHSGRAAPAGGYNEQFF.